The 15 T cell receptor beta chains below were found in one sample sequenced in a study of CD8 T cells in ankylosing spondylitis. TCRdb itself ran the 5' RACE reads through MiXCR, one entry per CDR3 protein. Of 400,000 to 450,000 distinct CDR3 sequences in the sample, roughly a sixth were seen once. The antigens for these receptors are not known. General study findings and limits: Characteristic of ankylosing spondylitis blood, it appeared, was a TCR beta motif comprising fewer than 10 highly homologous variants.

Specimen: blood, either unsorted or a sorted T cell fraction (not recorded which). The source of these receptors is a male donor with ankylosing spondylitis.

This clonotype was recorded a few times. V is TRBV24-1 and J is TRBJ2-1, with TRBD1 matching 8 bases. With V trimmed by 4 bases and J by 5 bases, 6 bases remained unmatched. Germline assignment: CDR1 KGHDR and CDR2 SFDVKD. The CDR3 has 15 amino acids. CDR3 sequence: CATSETGVVHNEQFF. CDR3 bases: TGTGCCACCAGTGAGACAGGGGTGGTCCACAATGAGCAGTTCTTC.

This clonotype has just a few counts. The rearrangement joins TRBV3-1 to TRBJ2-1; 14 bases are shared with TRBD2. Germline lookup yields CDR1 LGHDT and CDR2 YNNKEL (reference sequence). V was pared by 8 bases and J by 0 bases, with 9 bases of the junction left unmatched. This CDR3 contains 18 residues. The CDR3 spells CASRPGTSGGPSYNEQFF. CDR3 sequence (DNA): TGTGCCAGCCGCCCAGGGACTAGCGGGGGTCCCTCCTACAATGAGCAGTTCTTC.

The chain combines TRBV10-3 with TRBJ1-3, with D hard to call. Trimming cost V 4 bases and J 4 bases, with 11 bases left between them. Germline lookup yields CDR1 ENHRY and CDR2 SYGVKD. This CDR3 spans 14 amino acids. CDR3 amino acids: CAISGTAAGNTIYF. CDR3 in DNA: TGTGCCATCAGTGGCACAGCCGCGGGAAACACCATATATTTT.

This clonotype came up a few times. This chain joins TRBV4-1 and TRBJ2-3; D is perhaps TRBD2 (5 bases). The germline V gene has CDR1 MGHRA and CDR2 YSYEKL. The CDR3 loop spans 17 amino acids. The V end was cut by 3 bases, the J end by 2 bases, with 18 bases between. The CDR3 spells CASSQPMVSSNTDTQYF. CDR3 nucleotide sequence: TGCGCCAGCAGCCAGCCGATGGTATCTAGCAACACAGATACGCAGTATTTT.

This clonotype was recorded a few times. The DNA for the CDR3 is TGCAGCGCTTCGACAGGGGCTGGGGGCACTGAAGCTTTCTTT. It translates to CSASTGAGGTEAFF. J is TRBJ1-1 and V is TRBV29-1; 8 bases align to TRBD1. This CDR3 is 14 amino acids long. The V gene end was trimmed by 7 bases and the J gene end by 4 bases; junction bases not matched to a gene: 11. In germline, CDR1 is SQVTM, CDR2 ANQGSEA.

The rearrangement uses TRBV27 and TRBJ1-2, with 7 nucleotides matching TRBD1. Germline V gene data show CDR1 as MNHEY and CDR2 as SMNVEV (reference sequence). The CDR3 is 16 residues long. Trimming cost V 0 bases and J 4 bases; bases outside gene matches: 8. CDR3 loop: CASSLSPVAGGYGYTF. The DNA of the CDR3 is TGTGCCAGCAGTTTATCGCCTGTGGCAGGGGGCTATGGCTACACCTTC.

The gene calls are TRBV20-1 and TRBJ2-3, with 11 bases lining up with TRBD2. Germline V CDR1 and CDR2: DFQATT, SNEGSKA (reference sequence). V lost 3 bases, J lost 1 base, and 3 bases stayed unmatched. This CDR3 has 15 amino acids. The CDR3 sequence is CSASRGLAGTDTQYF. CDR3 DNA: TGCAGTGCTAGTAGGGGACTAGCGGGCACAGATACGCAGTATTTT.

The CDR3: CASSFREGTEAFF. The DNA for the CDR3 is TGTGCCAGCAGCTTCAGGGAGGGGACTGAAGCTTTCTTT. The chain uses TRBV7-9 and TRBJ1-1, with D perhaps TRBD1 (5 bases). CDR1 SEHNR and CDR2 FQNEAQ come from the germline V gene (reference sequence). Trimming removed 3 bases at V and 5 bases at J, with 10 bases between. This CDR3 spans 13 amino acids.

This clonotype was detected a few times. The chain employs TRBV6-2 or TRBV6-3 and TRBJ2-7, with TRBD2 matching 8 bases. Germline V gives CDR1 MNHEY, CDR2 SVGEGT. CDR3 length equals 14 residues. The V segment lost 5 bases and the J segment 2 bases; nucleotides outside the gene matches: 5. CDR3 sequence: CASSSGGAPYEQYF. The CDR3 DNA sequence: TGTGCCAGCAGTAGCGGGGGAGCCCCCTACGAGCAGTACTTC.

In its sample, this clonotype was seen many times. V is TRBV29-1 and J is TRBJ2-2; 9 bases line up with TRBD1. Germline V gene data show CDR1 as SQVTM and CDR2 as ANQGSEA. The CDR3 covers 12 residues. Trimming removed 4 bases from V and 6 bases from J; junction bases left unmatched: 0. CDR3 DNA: TGCAGCGTTGGACAGGGGGCCGGGGAGCTGTTTTTT. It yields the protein CSVGQGAGELFF.

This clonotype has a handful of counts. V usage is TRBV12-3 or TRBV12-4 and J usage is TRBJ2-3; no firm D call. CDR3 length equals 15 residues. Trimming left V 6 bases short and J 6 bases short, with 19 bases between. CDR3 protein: CASRRAIRSRDTQYF. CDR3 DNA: TGTGCCAGCAGAAGAGCGATCCGGAGTAGGGATACGCAGTATTTT.

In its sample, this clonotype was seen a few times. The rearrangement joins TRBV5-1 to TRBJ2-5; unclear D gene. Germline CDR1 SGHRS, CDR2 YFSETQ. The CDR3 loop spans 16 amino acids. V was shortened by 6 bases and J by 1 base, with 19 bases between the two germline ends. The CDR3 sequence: CASTPWGTIPQETQYF. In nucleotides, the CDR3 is TGCGCCAGCACCCCTTGGGGTACCATCCCCCAAGAGACCCAGTACTTC.

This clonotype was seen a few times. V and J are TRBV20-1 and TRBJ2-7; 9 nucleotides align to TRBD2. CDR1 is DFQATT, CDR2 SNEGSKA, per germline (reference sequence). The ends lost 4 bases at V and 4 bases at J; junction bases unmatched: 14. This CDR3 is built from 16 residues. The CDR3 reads CSAINAASGDLYEQYF. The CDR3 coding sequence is TGCAGTGCTATAAATGCCGCTAGCGGGGACCTTTACGAGCAGTACTTC.

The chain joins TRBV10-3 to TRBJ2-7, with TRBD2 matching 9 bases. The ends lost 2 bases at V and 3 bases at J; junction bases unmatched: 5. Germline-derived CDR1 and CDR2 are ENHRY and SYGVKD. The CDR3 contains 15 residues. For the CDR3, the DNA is TGTGCCATCAGTGAGCTACTAGCGGGCCGCTACGAGCAGTACTTC. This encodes CAISELLAGRYEQYF.

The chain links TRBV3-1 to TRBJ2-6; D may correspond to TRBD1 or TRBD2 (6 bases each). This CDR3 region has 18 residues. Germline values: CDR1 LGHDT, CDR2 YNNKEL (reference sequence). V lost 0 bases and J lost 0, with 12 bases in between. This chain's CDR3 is CASSQESGASSGANVLTF. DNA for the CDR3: TGTGCCAGCAGCCAAGAATCGGGGGCGAGCTCTGGGGCCAACGTCCTGACTTTC.